The clone carrying this TCR beta chain has just a few counts. This entry comes from a study of cytomegalovirus exposure and HLA in healthy donors. Study in general: Out of around 360 genotyped donors, about 81% belonged to the Caucasian-associated ancestry cluster.

The CDR3 runs to 18 residues. V lost 4 bases to trimming and J lost 4 bases; unmatched junction nucleotides: 11. CDR1 and CDR2 from the germline V gene are LGHNA and YNFKEQ. 60 Vbeta and 13 Jbeta primers were used in PCR. Measured with immunoSEQ multiplex PCR; TCRdb has only the in-frame clones, and not every one. The sample holds fewer than 250,000 clones; around four fifths are singletons and the top ten take more than 8.5%. This sequence joins TRBV4-2 and TRBJ2-6; 9 nucleotides align to TRBD1. The sample was PBMCs. The TCR was taken from a woman aged 50 to 60 in good health and CMV-seropositive. For the CDR3, the DNA is TGTGCCAGCAGCCCCACACGCGGGACAGGGTCCGGGGCCAACGTCCTGACTTTC. This encodes CASSPTRGTGSGANVLTF.